A single sample gave rise to the 8 T cell receptor beta chains below, sequenced in a study of blood T cell repertoires in COVID-19. The assay was immunoSEQ multiplex PCR, and TCRdb's table has in-frame clones only and misses some. Among roughly 300,000 clones, approximately 81% were seen once, and the ten largest hold about 2.7%. Sequencing was done on a sample of PBMCs or T cells enriched from blood (not recorded which). The receptors were sampled from a woman between 45 and 60 years old who had recovered from COVID-19.

The chain recombines TRBV9 with TRBJ2-6, with 7 bases matching TRBD2. The V and J ends lost 3 bases and 3 bases, in that order; junction bases with no gene match: 3. The CDR3 covers 15 residues. In germline, CDR1 is SGDLS, CDR2 YYNGEE. The CDR3 nucleotides read TGTGCCAGCAGCGCGGGGGAGGGTGGGGCCAACGTCCTGACTTTC. Translation gives CASSAGEGGANVLTF.

The chain recombines TRBV28 with TRBJ2-5, with 7 bases lining up with TRBD2. The CDR3 is 17 amino acids. The junction had 16 bases not matched to a gene; V was cut back by 6 bases and J by 3 bases. Per the germline V gene, CDR1 is MDHEN and CDR2 is SYDVKM. CDR3 DNA sequence: TGTGCCAGCAGCCCTTGGGAGGGGATCGTGCAGGAAGAGACCCAGTACTTC. Translated, it gives CASSPWEGIVQEETQYF. Full variable domain (remainder filled in from reference TRBV28 and TRBJ2-5): DVKVTQSSRYLVKRTGEKVFLECVQDMDHENMFWYRQDPGLGLRLIYFSYDVKMKEKGDIPEGYSVSREKKERFSLILESASTNQTSMYLCASSPWEGIVQEETQYFGPGTRLLVL.

The rearrangement uses TRBV28 and TRBJ2-2, with 8 bases fitting TRBD2. The CDR3 covers 15 residues. The junction had 7 bases not matched to a gene; V was cut back by 8 bases and J by 2 bases. Germline CDR1 MDHEN, CDR2 SYDVKM. The CDR3 loop reads CASAGGGQNTGELFF. The CDR3 region has the DNA TGTGCCAGCGCCGGGGGGGGTCAAAACACCGGGGAGCTGTTTTTT.

This chain links TRBV18 with TRBJ2-2, with D possibly matching TRBD1 (6 bases). V was trimmed by 5 bases and J by 4 bases, leaving 17 bases between them. CDR1 and CDR2 from the germline V gene are KGHSH and LQKENI. The CDR3 extends over 16 amino acids. The chain's CDR3 is CASSEIGGPSTGELFF. DNA of the CDR3: TGTGCCAGCTCAGAGATAGGGGGTCCAAGCACCGGGGAGCTGTTTTTT.

The chain recombines TRBV2 with TRBJ2-3; TRBD1 is a possible D gene (6 bases). The germline V and J ends were trimmed by 6 bases and 2 bases, with 15 bases remaining between them. From germline, CDR1 is SNHLY and CDR2 FYNNEI. The CDR3 is 15 amino acids. The CDR3 bases are TGTGCCAGCAGCCTTTCCGGGACAAACACAGATACGCAGTATTTT. Amino acid sequence: CASSLSGTNTDTQYF.

The chain has TRBV7-2 and TRBJ1-2; D gene unclear. From germline, CDR1 is SGHTA and CDR2 FQGNSA. The V gene lost 7 bases and the J gene lost 4 bases, with 19 bases spanning the gap. The CDR3 has 15 amino acids. In nucleotides, the CDR3 is TGTGCCAGCACCCAAGCGGGAGGAGCCGGCTATGGCTACACCTTC. Encoded protein: CASTQAGGAGYGYTF.

The chain links TRBV21-1 to TRBJ1-1; the listed D gene, TRBD1, was not tested against the DNA. TRBV21-1 is classified as a pseudogene. The CDR3 is 14 residues long. CDR3 nucleotide sequence: TGTGCCAGCAGCAAAGAAAGTCAGGGGGCTGAAGCTTTCTTT. Amino acid sequence: CASSKESQGAEAFF.

The CDR3 sequence is CAWTRGGANTEAFF. Here the CDR3 DNA reads TGTGCCTGGACTCGAGGGGGGGCGAACACTGAAGCTTTCTTT. V usage is TRBV30 and J usage is TRBJ1-1, with D perhaps TRBD1 (6 bases). This CDR3 comprises 14 residues. CDR1 GTSNPN and CDR2 SVGIG come from the germline V gene (reference sequence). V shed 4 bases and J shed 1 base, with 13 bases lying between them.